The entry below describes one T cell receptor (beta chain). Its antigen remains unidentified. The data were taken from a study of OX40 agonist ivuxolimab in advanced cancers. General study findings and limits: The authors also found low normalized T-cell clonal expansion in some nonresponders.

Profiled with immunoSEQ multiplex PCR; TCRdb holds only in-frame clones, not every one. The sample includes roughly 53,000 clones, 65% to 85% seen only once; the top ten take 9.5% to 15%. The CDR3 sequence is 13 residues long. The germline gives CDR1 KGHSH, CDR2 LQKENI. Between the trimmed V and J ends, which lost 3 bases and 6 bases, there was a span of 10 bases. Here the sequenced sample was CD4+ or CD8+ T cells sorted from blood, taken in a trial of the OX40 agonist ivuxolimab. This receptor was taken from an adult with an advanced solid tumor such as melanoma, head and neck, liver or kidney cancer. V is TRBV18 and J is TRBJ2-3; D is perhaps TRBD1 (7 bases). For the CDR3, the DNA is TGTGCCAGCTCACCGGCAGGGGGGGATACGCAGTATTTT. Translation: CASSPAGGDTQYF.